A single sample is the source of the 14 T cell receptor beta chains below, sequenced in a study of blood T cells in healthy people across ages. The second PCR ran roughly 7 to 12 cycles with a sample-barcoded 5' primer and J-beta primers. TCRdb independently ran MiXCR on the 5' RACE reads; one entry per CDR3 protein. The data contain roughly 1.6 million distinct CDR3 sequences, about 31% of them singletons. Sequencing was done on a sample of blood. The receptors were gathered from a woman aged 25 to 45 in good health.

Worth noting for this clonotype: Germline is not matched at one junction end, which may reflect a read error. CDR3 in amino acids: CACSQGGRNQPQHF. As DNA, the CDR3 is TGCGCCTGCAGCCAAGGTGGCAGAAATCAGCCCCAGCATTTT. This chain uses TRBV4-1 with TRBJ1-5; D remains unclear. CDR1 and CDR2 (germline): MGHRA, YSYEKL. This CDR3 has 14 residues.

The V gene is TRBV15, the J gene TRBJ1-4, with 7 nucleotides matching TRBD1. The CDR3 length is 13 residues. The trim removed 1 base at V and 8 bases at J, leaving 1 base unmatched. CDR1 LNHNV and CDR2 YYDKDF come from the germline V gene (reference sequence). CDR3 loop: CATSRGDSEKLFF. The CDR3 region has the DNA TGTGCCACCAGCAGAGGGGACAGCGAAAAACTGTTTTTT.

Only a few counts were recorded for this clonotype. CDR3 bases: TGTGCCAGCTCACCCAGGGAAAGCTTAAGCTCCTACGAGCAGTACTTC. It codes for CASSPRESLSSYEQYF. The J gene is TRBJ2-7, the V gene TRBV18; D perhaps matches TRBD1 (5 bases). The CDR3 sequence is 16 residues long. Trimming shortened V by 3 bases and J by 0 bases, and 15 bases separated the two germline ends. In germline, CDR1 is KGHSH, CDR2 LQKENI.

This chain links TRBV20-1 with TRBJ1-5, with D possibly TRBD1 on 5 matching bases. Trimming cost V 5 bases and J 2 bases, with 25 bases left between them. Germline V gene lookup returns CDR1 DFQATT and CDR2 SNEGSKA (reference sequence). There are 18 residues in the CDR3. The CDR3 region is CSARRAGTTFLGNQPQHF. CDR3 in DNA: TGCAGTGCTCGACGGGCGGGGACGACCTTTTTGGGCAATCAGCCCCAGCATTTT.

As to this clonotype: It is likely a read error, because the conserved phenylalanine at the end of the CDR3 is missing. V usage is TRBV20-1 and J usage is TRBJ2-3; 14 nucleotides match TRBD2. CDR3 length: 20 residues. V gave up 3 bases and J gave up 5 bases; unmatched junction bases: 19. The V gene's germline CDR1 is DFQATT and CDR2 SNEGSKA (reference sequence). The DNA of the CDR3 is TGCAGTGCTAGCAGGGGACTAGCGGGAGCAGGACTTTCTTTGCTAGATACGCAGTATTTG. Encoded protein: CSASRGLAGAGLSLLDTQYL.

CDR3 sequence (DNA): TGTGCCAGCAGCACTTCTAGCGGGGGGGCCTACGAGCAGTACTTC. Residues: CASSTSSGGAYEQYF. The gene calls are TRBV7-2 and TRBJ2-7; 12 nucleotides match TRBD2. CDR3 length equals 15 residues. The germline V gene encodes CDR1 SGHTA and CDR2 FQGNSA. The ends lost 5 bases at V and 2 bases at J; junction bases unmatched: 4. Combining the CDR3 with reference TRBV7-2 and TRBJ2-7 gives the whole variable domain GAGVSQSPSNKVTEKGKDVELRCDPISGHTALYWYRQSLGQGLEFLIYFQGNSAPDKSGLPSDRFSAERTGGSVSTLTIQRTQQEDSAVYLCASSTSSGGAYEQYFGPGTRLTVT.

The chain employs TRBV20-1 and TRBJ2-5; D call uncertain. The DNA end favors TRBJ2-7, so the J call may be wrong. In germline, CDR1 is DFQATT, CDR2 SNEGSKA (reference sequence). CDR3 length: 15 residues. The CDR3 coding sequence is TGCAGTGCTAGAGGGCAGAGCGAACCCCCCGACGAGCAGTACTTC. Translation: CSARGQSEPPDEQYF.

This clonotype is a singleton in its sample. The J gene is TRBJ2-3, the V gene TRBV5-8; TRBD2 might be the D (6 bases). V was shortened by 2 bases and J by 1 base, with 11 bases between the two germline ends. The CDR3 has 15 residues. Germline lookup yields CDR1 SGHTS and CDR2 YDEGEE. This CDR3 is CASSFPREGTDTQYF. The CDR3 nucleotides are TGTGCCAGCAGCTTTCCCAGGGAGGGCACAGATACGCAGTATTTT.

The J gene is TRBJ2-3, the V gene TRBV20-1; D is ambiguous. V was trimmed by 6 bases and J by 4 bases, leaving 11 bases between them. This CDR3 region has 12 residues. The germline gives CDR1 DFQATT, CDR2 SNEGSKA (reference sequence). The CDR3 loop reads CSAQLLADTQYF. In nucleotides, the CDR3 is TGCAGTGCGCAACTTCTAGCAGATACGCAGTATTTT.

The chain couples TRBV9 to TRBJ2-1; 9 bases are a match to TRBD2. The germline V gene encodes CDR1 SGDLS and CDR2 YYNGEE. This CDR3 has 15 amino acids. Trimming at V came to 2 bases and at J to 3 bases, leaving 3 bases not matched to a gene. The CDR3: CASSVGGRGYNEQFF. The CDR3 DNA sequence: TGTGCCAGCAGCGTGGGCGGGAGGGGCTACAATGAGCAGTTCTTC.

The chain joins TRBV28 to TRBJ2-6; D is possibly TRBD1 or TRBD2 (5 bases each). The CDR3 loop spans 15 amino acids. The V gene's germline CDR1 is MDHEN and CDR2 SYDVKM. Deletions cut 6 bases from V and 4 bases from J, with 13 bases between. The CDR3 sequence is CASRDLGTGANVLTF. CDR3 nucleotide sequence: TGTGCCAGCAGGGACCTGGGGACCGGGGCCAACGTCCTGACTTTC.

CDR3 protein: CASKPGFPLGTDTQYF. The CDR3 DNA reads as TGTGCCAGCAAGCCAGGGTTCCCTCTAGGCACAGATACGCAGTATTTT. The chain links TRBV7-3 to TRBJ2-3, with D maybe TRBD1 (5 bases). This CDR3 is 16 amino acids long. The germline CDR1 and CDR2 sequences are SGHTA and FQGTGA. Trimming removed 7 bases from V and 1 base from J, with 18 bases in between.

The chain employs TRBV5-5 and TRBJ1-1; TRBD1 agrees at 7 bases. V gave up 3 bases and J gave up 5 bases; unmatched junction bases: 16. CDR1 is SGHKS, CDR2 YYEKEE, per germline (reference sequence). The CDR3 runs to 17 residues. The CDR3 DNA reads TGTGCCAGCAGCTCTCGATCGACAGGGTCGGTGGGGACTGAAGCTTTCTTT. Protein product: CASSSRSTGSVGTEAFF.

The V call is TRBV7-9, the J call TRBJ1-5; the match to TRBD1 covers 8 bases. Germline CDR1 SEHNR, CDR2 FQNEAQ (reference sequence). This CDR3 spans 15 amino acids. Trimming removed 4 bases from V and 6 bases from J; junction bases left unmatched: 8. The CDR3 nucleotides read TGTGCCAGCAGCTCAGGACAGGGTGACGGTCAGCCCCAGCATTTT. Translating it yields CASSSGQGDGQPQHF.